This TCR beta chain was retrieved from a study of control samples from healthy donors and cancer patients. Clones were read by immunoSEQ multiplex PCR, and TCRdb kept only the in-frame ones, dropping some. Here the sample spans fewer than 200,000 clones, 85% to 95% being singletons. Germline lookup yields CDR1 LNHDA and CDR2 SQIVND (reference sequence). V lost 11 bases and J lost 5; bases outside the gene matches: 8. The length of the CDR3 is 12 residues. The TCR originated in a man aged 25 to 40 in good health. The gene calls are TRBV19 and TRBJ2-7; 8 nucleotides match TRBD1. The sample was blood. In DNA, the CDR3 is TGTGCCTGTGGACAGGGTATGGACGAGCAGTACTTC. Translation: CACGQGMDEQYF.